This T cell receptor (beta chain) was captured by sequencing in a study of OX40 agonist ivuxolimab in advanced cancers. Study information: Patients with hepatocellular carcinoma, melanoma, renal cell or head and neck cancer made up the dose-escalation patients.

On this clone: Its antigen is not known.

The method was immunoSEQ multiplex PCR; TCRdb's version includes in-frame clones alone and lacks a portion of them. The data contain roughly 99,000 clones, approximately 90% of them seen just once; the ten biggest clones take up approximately 1.2%. Study outcomes and limitations: Near-lowest levels of clonal expansion characterized partial responders at 0.1-3.0 mg/kg. Expanded clones tended on average to be more numerous among CD8+ T cells than CD4+.

The CDR3 is 13 amino acids. Germline CDR1 reads MDHEN; CDR2 reads SYDVKM. V shed 9 bases and J shed 4 bases, with 13 bases lying between them. Sequenced material: CD4+ or CD8+ T cells sorted from blood, taken in a trial of the OX40 agonist ivuxolimab. This receptor was obtained from an adult with an advanced solid tumor such as melanoma, head and neck, liver or kidney cancer. This sequence joins TRBV28 and TRBJ2-1; D not certain. The CDR3 spells CASVSTPYNEQFF. Written as DNA, the CDR3 is TGTGCCAGTGTTAGTACTCCGTACAATGAGCAGTTCTTC.